This T cell receptor beta chain appears in the sequencing data of a study of early T cells in non-severe SARS-CoV-2 infection. This clonotype was recorded a few times. TCRdb redid the calling of the 5' RACE reads with MiXCR, one entry per CDR3 protein. Here the sample spans roughly 88,000 distinct CDR3 sequences, approximately 15% being singletons. Input material: whole blood. This TCR came from an adult who was a healthcare worker with PCR-confirmed SARS-CoV-2 infection or an uninfected control (not recorded which).

In DNA form, the CDR3 reads TGTGCCAGCAGACTAACACCGGGACAGGGGACGCTGGATACGCAGTATTTT. Translating gives CASRLTPGQGTLDTQYF. The chain is built from TRBV11-2 and TRBJ2-3; TRBD1 matches 10 bases. This CDR3 has 17 amino acids. After removal of 6 bases from V and 6 bases from J, the junction contained 15 bases not matched to a gene. The germline gives CDR1 SGHAT, CDR2 FQNNGV.